The table lists the clone carrying this T cell receptor beta chain with many counts. As yet, its antigen is unknown. The germline gives CDR1 SGHAT, CDR2 FQNNGV. Trimming cost V 4 bases and J 6 bases; bases outside gene matches: 11. The CDR3 is 16 residues long. Here immunoSEQ multiplex PCR was the method, and the copy in TCRdb shows in-frame clones only, minus some. The repertoire has roughly 76,000 clones, 80% to 95% of them found once; the top ten carry roughly 6%. The source of the sample is a study of OX40 agonist ivuxolimab in advanced cancers. Across the study: Among those enrolled, mean age was about 62 years (range 23 to 79) and 75% to 90% were male. Having had anti-PD-1, anti-PD-L1 or anti-CTLA-4 therapy before was allowed, and roughly 39% had some. Two patients with cutaneous melanoma and one with hepatocellular carcinoma, three in total, showed partial responses.

General study findings and limits: Both CD4+ and CD8+ T cell populations in blood had undergone clonal expansion by week 6 at 0.1 to 3.0 mg/kg.

The TCR was taken from an adult with an advanced solid tumor such as melanoma, head and neck, liver or kidney cancer. The sequences come from CD4+ or CD8+ T cells sorted from blood, collected in a trial of the OX40 agonist ivuxolimab. V is TRBV11-2 and J is TRBJ2-2, with 7 nucleotides matching TRBD2. The CDR3 DNA reads as TGTGCCAGCAGCTCCCAGACTAGCAGGGCTCCCGGGGAGCTGTTTTTT. Its translation is CASSSQTSRAPGELFF.